These 31 T cell receptor beta chains were all obtained from the same sample, sequenced in a study of neurological immune-mediated disorders (dated by TCRdb to the late 2010s). Library creation used 5' RACE. Sequencing was carried out with an Illumina HiSeq 2500. Clones were called with MiXCR by TCRdb after fastp trimmed the public reads at Q25, and only in-frame beta chains were retained. CDR3 protein duplicates are merged, each entry listing the most common genes and DNA. The sample contains 46,000 or so distinct CDR3 sequences, roughly 4% of them found a single time. The ten biggest clones cover approximately 5.4% of the sample. The specimen sequenced was PBMCs. All receptors derive from a woman aged 55-75 years with multiple sclerosis.

In its sample, this clonotype was seen many times. This chain joins TRBV7-3 and TRBJ2-1, with D perhaps TRBD2 (6 bases). From germline, CDR1 is SGHTA and CDR2 FQGTGA. With 6 bases removed from V and 9 bases from J, the gap between germline ends came to 12 bases. CDR3 length equals 12 residues. CDR3 region: CASRGRSGEQFF. The CDR3 nucleotides are TGTGCCAGCAGGGGGAGGTCTGGTGAGCAGTTCTTC. Full variable domain (missing parts from reference TRBV7-3 and TRBJ2-1): GAGVSQTPSNKVTEKGKYVELRCDPISGHTALYWYRQSLGQGPEFLIYFQGTGAADDSGLPNDRFFAVRPEGSVSTLKIQRTERGDSAVYLCASRGRSGEQFFGPGTRLTVL.

This clonotype was found many times. The chain couples TRBV11-3 to TRBJ2-2; D possibly corresponds to TRBD2 (6 bases). The CDR3 loop spans 17 amino acids. V gave up 2 bases and J gave up 3 bases, with 16 bases separating them. Germline V lookup: CDR1 SGHNT, CDR2 YENEEA. The CDR3 spells CASSLSRHGGDTGELFF. The CDR3 nucleotides are TGTGCCAGCAGCTTATCCCGGCACGGAGGGGACACCGGGGAGCTGTTTTTT.

In its sample, this clonotype was seen a few times. The J gene is TRBJ2-3, the V gene TRBV6-6; D call uncertain. The CDR3 totals 12 residues. Trimming stripped 5 bases from V and 4 bases from J, with 7 bases between. CDR1 MNHNY and CDR2 SVGAGI come from the germline V gene (reference sequence). The CDR3 nucleotides are TGTGCCAGCAGTCCTGGGGCAGATACGCAGTATTTT. Its protein is CASSPGADTQYF.

This clonotype was counted at least ten times. V is TRBV4-3 and J is TRBJ2-1; 12 bases fit TRBD2. The CDR3 has 17 amino acids. CDR1 is LGHNA and CDR2 is YSLEER in the germline V gene. The V and J ends lost 1 base and 1 base, in that order; junction bases with no gene match: 2. The CDR3 loop is CASSQGLAGGSYNEQFF. The CDR3 nucleotides read TGCGCCAGCAGCCAAGGGCTAGCGGGAGGGTCCTACAATGAGCAGTTCTTC.

This clonotype has just a few counts. The genes are TRBV5-1 and TRBJ1-2; 7 bases are shared with TRBD1. The CDR3 has 14 amino acids. From germline, CDR1 is SGHRS and CDR2 YFSETQ. V trimming: 5 bases; J trimming: 5 bases; junction bases outside the gene matches: 9. The CDR3 loop is CASRPGTEIYGYTF. CDR3 coding DNA: TGCGCCAGCAGACCCGGGACAGAGATTTATGGCTACACCTTC.

Many counts were recorded for this clonotype. This chain uses TRBV20-1 with TRBJ2-3; possible D gene TRBD2, 5 bases. CDR1 is DFQATT and CDR2 is SNEGSKA in the germline V gene (reference sequence). The V and J ends lost 6 bases and 3 bases respectively, with 13 bases between them. The CDR3 spans 13 residues. This chain's CDR3 is CSAPGRGTDTQYF. In DNA, the CDR3 is TGCAGTGCCCCTGGTCGGGGAACAGATACGCAGTATTTT.

This clonotype has a count of ten or more. The CDR3 DNA reads as TGCGCCCGCAAGGGGGCAGGGGACTACACCGGGGAGCTGTTTTTT. Translation: CARKGAGDYTGELFF. The chain combines TRBV5-1 with TRBJ2-2; D is perhaps TRBD1 (7 bases). This CDR3 has 15 residues. CDR1 is SGHRS and CDR2 is YFSETQ in the germline V gene. V was clipped by 10 bases and J by 3 bases, with 19 bases between them.

This clonotype was picked up many times. The chain links TRBV4-3 to TRBJ1-4; 8 nucleotides agree with TRBD1. V lost 0 bases, J lost 4 bases, and 7 bases stayed unmatched. This CDR3 has 17 residues. CDR1 and CDR2 from the germline V gene are LGHNA and YSLEER. As DNA, the CDR3 is TGCGCCAGCAGCCAAGATCGGACAGGGCGGGGTAATGAAAAACTGTTTTTT. It yields the protein CASSQDRTGRGNEKLFF.

This clonotype has a count of ten or more. V is TRBV10-3 and J is TRBJ1-5; no clear D. Deletions cut 3 bases from V and 0 bases from J, with 9 bases between. This CDR3 is 15 amino acids long. The germline gives CDR1 ENHRY, CDR2 SYGVKD. The CDR3 DNA reads TGTGCCATCAGTGATTATGGTGATAGCAATCAGCCCCAGCATTTT. Encoded protein: CAISDYGDSNQPQHF.

The sample holds many counts of this clonotype. The J gene is TRBJ2-1, the V gene TRBV7-2; D is possibly TRBD1 or TRBD2 (5 bases each). The V end was cut by 0 bases, the J end by 4 bases, with 7 bases between. Germline CDR1 reads SGHTA; CDR2 reads FQGNSA. This CDR3 has 14 residues. In DNA, the CDR3 is TGTGCCAGCAGCTTAGCGGGGGTATACAATGAGCAGTTCTTC. Its translation is CASSLAGVYNEQFF.

Worth noting for this clonotype: One end of the junction varies from germline; a read error may be responsible. The V and J genes are TRBV7-2 and TRBJ1-5; D remains ambiguous. Per the germline V gene, CDR1 is SGHTA and CDR2 is FQGNSA. The CDR3 sequence is 12 residues long. The CDR3 coding sequence is TGTGCCAGCAGCCCCGCGTATCAGCCCCAGAATTTT. Amino acids: CASSPAYQPQNF. Full variable domain (outside the CDR3, taken from reference TRBV7-2 and TRBJ1-5): GAGVSQSPSNKVTEKGKDVELRCDPISGHTALYWYRQSLGQGLEFLIYFQGNSAPDKSGLPSDRFSAERTGGSVSTLTIQRTQQEDSAVYLCASSPAYQPQNFGDGTRLSIL.

This clonotype was seen ten or more times. This rearrangement joins TRBV28 to TRBJ1-6; D gene uncertain. V lost 3 bases to trimming and J lost 10 bases, with 7 bases between them. This CDR3 region has 12 residues. Per the germline V gene, CDR1 is MDHEN and CDR2 is SYDVKM. Here the CDR3 DNA reads TGTGCCAGCAGTTTGAGGGTATCACCCCTCCACTTT. Translation gives CASSLRVSPLHF.

This clonotype was recorded at least ten times. The CDR3 nucleotides are TGTGCCAGCAGCCAAATAACGTCAGGTGGCTACACCTTC. Its translation is CASSQITSGGYTF. The chain employs TRBV3-1 and TRBJ1-2; no firm D call. This CDR3 region has 13 residues. Germline V lookup: CDR1 LGHDT, CDR2 YNNKEL (reference sequence). The V and J ends lost 2 bases and 7 bases respectively, with 11 bases between them.

The CDR3 nucleotides read TGCAGTGCTTTGACTAGCGGGACAGATACGCAGTATTTT. Its protein product is CSALTSGTDTQYF. The chain employs TRBV20-1 and TRBJ2-3; 10 positions match TRBD2. Losses at the gene ends were 5 bases for V and 3 bases for J; bases not matched to a gene: 2. This CDR3 region has 13 residues. Germline lookup yields CDR1 DFQATT and CDR2 SNEGSKA (reference sequence).

This clonotype was seen many times. The CDR3 protein is CASSQDLGQDGETQYF. CDR3 DNA: TGCGCCAGCAGCCAAGACCTCGGACAGGACGGGGAGACCCAGTACTTC. V usage is TRBV4-3 and J usage is TRBJ2-5, with 7 bases aligning to TRBD1. CDR3 length: 16 residues. The ends lost 0 bases at V and 5 bases at J; junction bases unmatched: 9. In germline, CDR1 is LGHNA, CDR2 YSLEER.

This clonotype appeared a few times. Sequence at one end of the junction differs from germline and may be a read error. The chain joins TRBV7-6 to TRBJ1-4; unclear D gene. This CDR3 has 16 amino acids. Germline V CDR1 and CDR2: SGHVS, FNYEAQ. DNA of the CDR3: TGTGCCAGCAGCTTAGGGTCCCCCTCAACTAATGACAAACTGTTTTTT. Translation gives CASSLGSPSTNDKLFF. Drawing the rest from reference TRBV7-6 and TRBJ1-4, the complete variable domain is GAGVSQSPRYKVTKRGQDVALRCDPISGHVSLYWYRQALGQGPEFLTYFNYEAQQDKSGLPNDRFSAERPEGSISTLTIQRTEQRDSAMYRCASSLGSPSTNDKLFFGSGTQLSVL.

This clonotype was observed at least ten times. The rearrangement joins TRBV20-1 to TRBJ2-3; 7 bases fit TRBD2. V shed 2 bases, J shed 4 bases, and the junction held 9 bases outside the gene matches. There are 15 residues in the CDR3. The germline gives CDR1 DFQATT, CDR2 SNEGSKA (reference sequence). CDR3 amino acids: CSARLHGGGSDTQYF. The CDR3 region has the DNA TGCAGTGCTAGACTGCACGGGGGAGGGTCAGATACGCAGTATTTT.

At least ten counts were recorded for this clonotype. The chain recombines TRBV2 with TRBJ1-4, with D possibly matching TRBD1 (5 bases). CDR3 length equals 14 residues. Germline assignment: CDR1 SNHLY and CDR2 FYNNEI. The V end lost 5 bases, the J end lost 8 bases, and 15 bases lay between the germline ends. CDR3 region: CASSRDGWPEKLFF. CDR3 in DNA: TGTGCCAGCAGTCGGGACGGTTGGCCGGAAAAACTGTTTTTT.

This clonotype was detected ten times or more. The V call is TRBV4-1, the J call TRBJ1-2; D gene ambiguous. V lost 0 bases and J 4 bases, leaving 12 bases between the germline ends. The CDR3 contains 15 residues. Germline lookup yields CDR1 MGHRA and CDR2 YSYEKL. CDR3 in amino acids: CASSQEVGPFYGYTF. Written as DNA, the CDR3 is TGCGCCAGCAGCCAAGAAGTCGGCCCCTTCTATGGCTACACCTTC.

This clonotype has ten or more counts. The chain couples TRBV9 to TRBJ2-7; D not resolved. This CDR3 has 14 amino acids. The V gene's germline CDR1 is SGDLS and CDR2 YYNGEE. Trimming cost V 0 bases and J 0 bases, with 7 bases left between them. The CDR3 protein is CASSVGSSSYEQYF. CDR3 coding DNA: TGTGCCAGCAGCGTAGGATCAAGCTCCTACGAGCAGTACTTC. Based on the CDR3 plus reference TRBV9 and TRBJ2-7, the full variable domain is DSGVTQTPKHLITATGQRVTLRCSPRSGDLSVYWYQQSLDQGLQFLIQYYNGEERAKGNILERFSAQQFPDLHSELNLSSLELGDSALYFCASSVGSSSYEQYFGPGTRLTVT.

This clonotype was seen repeatedly, ten times or more. The chain couples TRBV3-1 to TRBJ2-3, with TRBD2 matching 11 bases. Germline V gene lookup returns CDR1 LGHDT and CDR2 YNNKEL (reference sequence). V gave up 1 base and J gave up 6 bases; unmatched junction bases: 6. The CDR3 is 16 amino acids. As DNA, the CDR3 is TGTGCCAGCAGCCAAGCTTTAGCGGGGGGGGTGGATACGCAGTATTTT. Translating gives CASSQALAGGVDTQYF.

The chain employs TRBV7-3 and TRBJ2-1; 12 bases match TRBD2. This CDR3 contains 15 residues. Germline CDR1 SGHTA, CDR2 FQGTGA. With V trimmed by 2 bases and J by 8 bases, 4 bases remained unmatched. The CDR3 DNA is TGTGCCAGCAGCTTACTAGCGGGGGGGCCGGATGAGCAGTTCTTC. Protein sequence: CASSLLAGGPDEQFF.

In this sample, this clonotype turned up many times. V gene TRBV10-3 combines with J gene TRBJ1-5; 8 positions match TRBD1. J was trimmed by 6 bases and V by 2 bases; bases with no gene match: 6. This CDR3 contains 15 residues. Germline assignment: CDR1 ENHRY and CDR2 SYGVKD. CDR3 nucleotides: TGTGCCATCAGTGAGGGGGCAGGGGGCGGTCAGCCCCAGCATTTT. Translated: CAISEGAGGGQPQHF.

This clonotype was picked up a small number of times. Written as DNA, the CDR3 is TGTGCCAGTAGTATTGGCTTAAGGTACAATGAGCAGTTCTTC. Its translation: CASSIGLRYNEQFF. The chain has TRBV19 and TRBJ2-1, with D hard to call. Germline CDR1 LNHDA, CDR2 SQIVND (reference sequence). There are 14 residues in the CDR3. V was cut by 3 bases and J by 4 bases, with 10 bases left in between.

This clonotype has just a few counts. The rearrangement joins TRBV7-3 to TRBJ2-1; 7 bases map to TRBD1. The CDR3 runs 15 residues. Germline V gene sequence: CDR1 SGHTA, CDR2 FQGTGA. Unmatched junction bases numbered 6, after V lost 5 bases and J lost 2 bases. CDR3 in amino acids: CASSATGSPYNEQFF. The CDR3 DNA follows: TGTGCCAGCAGCGCGACAGGGTCCCCCTACAATGAGCAGTTCTTC. Looking up the rest from reference TRBV7-3 and TRBJ2-1 gives the full variable domain: GAGVSQTPSNKVTEKGKYVELRCDPISGHTALYWYRQSLGQGPEFLIYFQGTGAADDSGLPNDRFFAVRPEGSVSTLKIQRTERGDSAVYLCASSATGSPYNEQFFGPGTRLTVL.

This clonotype was detected many times. The CDR3 loop reads CASTPDSFEHEQYV. The CDR3 bases are TGTGCCAGCACCCCGGACAGTTTCGAGCACGAGCAGTACGTC. The chain employs TRBV6-6 and TRBJ2-7; TRBD1 might be the D (6 bases). The CDR3 loop spans 14 amino acids. V was trimmed by 7 bases and J by 5 bases, leaving 18 bases between them. The V gene's germline CDR1 is MNHNY and CDR2 SVGAGI (reference sequence).

This clonotype occurred a few times. CDR3 amino acids: CASSLVVAGGSDTQYF. CDR3 nucleotides: TGTGCCAGCAGCTTAGTTGTAGCGGGAGGATCAGATACGCAGTATTTT. The chain couples TRBV7-2 to TRBJ2-3, with TRBD2 matching 10 bases. The CDR3 spans 16 residues. The J segment lost 4 bases and the V segment lost 1 base, leaving 5 bases of the junction unmatched. The germline CDR1 and CDR2 sequences are SGHTA and FQGNSA.

The CDR3 sequence is CASSLPTSGGEQYF. DNA of the CDR3: TGTGCCAGCAGCCTCCCGACTAGCGGGGGCGAGCAGTACTTC. The rearrangement joins TRBV7-2 to TRBJ2-7, with 12 bases matching TRBD2. This CDR3 region has 14 residues. Losses at the gene ends were 5 bases for V and 6 bases for J; bases not matched to a gene: 5. CDR1 and CDR2 (germline): SGHTA, FQGNSA. Drawing the rest from reference TRBV7-2 and TRBJ2-7, the complete variable domain is GAGVSQSPSNKVTEKGKDVELRCDPISGHTALYWYRQSLGQGLEFLIYFQGNSAPDKSGLPSDRFSAERTGGSVSTLTIQRTQQEDSAVYLCASSLPTSGGEQYFGPGTRLTVT.

In its sample, this clonotype was seen a few times. The chain is built from TRBV7-2 and TRBJ2-3; the D is unclear. The V end was cut by 4 bases, the J end by 11 bases, with 13 bases between. Per germline, CDR1 SGHTA and CDR2 FQGNSA. The CDR3 totals 12 residues. CDR3 sequence: CASSSTLEVQYF. CDR3 nucleotide sequence: TGTGCCAGCAGCTCGACGCTAGAAGTGCAGTATTTT.

In this sample, this clonotype turned up a few times. The J gene is TRBJ1-4, the V gene TRBV14; D might be TRBD1 (5 bases). This CDR3 is built from 15 residues. With 1 base removed from V and 8 bases from J, the gap between germline ends came to 14 bases. CDR1 and CDR2 from the germline V gene are SGHDN and FVKESK. CDR3 in amino acids: CASSQGFGGEEKLFF. Written as DNA, the CDR3 is TGTGCCAGCAGCCAAGGCTTCGGGGGAGAGGAAAAACTGTTTTTT. Full variable domain (rest looked up from reference TRBV14 and TRBJ1-4): EAGVTQFPSHSVIEKGQTVTLRCDPISGHDNLYWYRRVMGKEIKFLLHFVKESKQDESGMPNNRFLAERTGGTYSTLKVQPAELEDSGVYFCASSQGFGGEEKLFFGSGTQLSVL.

This clonotype was detected ten times or more. V is TRBV5-1 and J is TRBJ1-1; no clear D. V lost 4 bases to trimming and J lost 1 base, with 11 bases between them. Germline V lookup: CDR1 SGHRS, CDR2 YFSETQ. The CDR3 spans 14 residues. The CDR3 region is CASSPGGRNTEAFF. In nucleotides, the CDR3 is TGCGCCAGCAGCCCTGGCGGGAGGAACACTGAAGCTTTCTTT.